One sample yielded the 31 T cell receptor beta chains listed below, sequenced in a study of human T cells and chemical hapten exposure. Time point reported: patch test 1, 2 weeks after DPC sensitization. The treatment was: therapeutic diphenylcyclopropenone sensitization with weekly scalp DPC. MiXCR, applied by TCRdb to the RACE reads, yields one record per CDR3 protein. This sample has under 85,000 distinct CDR3 sequences, with about a tenth found just once. Sequenced material: whole blood, taken in connection with sensitization to the hapten diphenylcyclopropenone (DPC). The origin of the receptors is a woman in her forties or fifties with alopecia areata. Some clones in this sample may be carry-over from other donors' samples.

The V gene is TRBV6-2 or TRBV6-3, the J gene TRBJ2-7; D gene ambiguous. V lost 2 bases to trimming and J lost 3 bases, with 11 bases between them. The germline gives CDR1 MNHEY, CDR2 SVGEGT. This CDR3 spans 14 amino acids. CDR3 nucleotide sequence: TGTGCCAGCAGTTACCTTGGGAACCTCTACGAGCAGTACTTC. Translating gives CASSYLGNLYEQYF.

The gene calls are TRBV7-6 and TRBJ2-1, with 11 bases matching TRBD2. Trimming at V came to 4 bases and at J to 8 bases, leaving 7 bases not matched to a gene. Germline CDR1 and CDR2: SGHVS and FNYEAQ. This CDR3 has 15 residues. CDR3 amino acids: CASSYTSGGGYEQFF. CDR3 DNA: TGTGCCAGCAGCTATACTAGCGGGGGTGGCTATGAGCAGTTCTTC.

This clonotype was observed a few times. This chain connects TRBV18 to TRBJ1-6; no definite D call. Trimming stripped 0 bases from V and 6 bases from J, with 9 bases between. The length of the CDR3 is 15 residues. CDR1 and CDR2 (germline): KGHSH, LQKENI. The DNA of the CDR3 is TGTGCCAGCTCACCACCGCCCAGCACTAATTCACCCCTCCACTTT. Its translation: CASSPPPSTNSPLHF.

The chain couples TRBV9 to TRBJ1-1; 8 bases fit TRBD1. Germline V gives CDR1 SGDLS, CDR2 YYNGEE. Trimming took 0 bases from V and 2 from J; bases not matched to a gene: 3. This CDR3 comprises 15 residues. CDR3 coding DNA: TGTGCCAGCAGCGTAGGAACAGGGGGTAACACTGAAGCTTTCTTT. Translated, it gives CASSVGTGGNTEAFF.

This rearrangement joins TRBV29-1 to TRBJ2-5, with 11 bases lining up with TRBD2. CDR3 length: 16 residues. The trim removed 2 bases at V and 6 bases at J, leaving 11 bases unmatched. Germline CDR1 is SQVTM and CDR2 is ANQGSEA. The CDR3 coding sequence is TGCAGCGTTGAATTTACTAGCGGGAGCCTCGGAAAGACCCAGTACTTC. Residues: CSVEFTSGSLGKTQYF.

This clonotype was seen at least ten times. This rearrangement joins TRBV11-2 to TRBJ2-1, with D perhaps TRBD2 (6 bases). From germline, CDR1 is SGHAT and CDR2 FQNNGV. The CDR3 contains 15 residues. Trimming pared 5 bases from V and 6 bases from J, leaving 17 bases between. Written as DNA, the CDR3 is TGTGCCAGCAGCCCCAGGACGACTAGTAGCAATGAGCAGTTCTTC. Translation: CASSPRTTSSNEQFF.

This clonotype was observed at least ten times. The rearrangement joins TRBV20-1 to TRBJ2-1; 8 bases match TRBD2. The CDR3 sequence is 17 residues long. V was clipped by 0 bases and J by 4 bases; unmatched bases: 11. Germline V gene lookup returns CDR1 DFQATT and CDR2 SNEGSKA (reference sequence). The CDR3 protein is CSARDSWSGGEYNEQFF. The CDR3 DNA sequence: TGCAGTGCTAGAGATTCGTGGAGCGGGGGAGAGTACAATGAGCAGTTCTTC.

The chain uses TRBV7-2 and TRBJ2-2, with TRBD2 matching 10 bases. This CDR3 region has 19 residues. The germline V gene encodes CDR1 SGHTA and CDR2 FQGNSA. The junction had 15 bases not matched to a gene; V was cut back by 4 bases and J by 4 bases. CDR3 region: CASSSTATGTSAGTGELFF. The CDR3 DNA reads as TGTGCCAGCAGCTCGACAGCTACCGGGACTAGCGCCGGCACCGGGGAGCTGTTTTTT.

There are a few counts of this clonotype. This chain connects TRBV7-2 to TRBJ1-1; tentatively, D is TRBD1 (5 bases). This CDR3 region has 12 residues. From germline, CDR1 is SGHTA and CDR2 FQGNSA. V lost 5 bases and J lost 13, with 17 bases in between. The CDR3 sequence: CASSPFGGRSFF. In nucleotides, the CDR3 is TGTGCCAGCAGCCCTTTTGGGGGACGTAGTTTCTTT.

Ten or more counts support this clonotype. The gene calls are TRBV6-5 and TRBJ2-2; a weak D match, TRBD2 (5 bases). With 2 bases removed from V and 10 bases from J, the gap between germline ends came to 23 bases. Looked up from germline, CDR1 is MNHEY and CDR2 is SVGAGI. This CDR3 is built from 17 residues. This chain's CDR3 is CASSYGPEASREEELFF. Written as DNA, the CDR3 is TGTGCCAGCAGTTACGGTCCGGAGGCCTCCCGCGAAGAGGAGCTGTTTTTT.

In this sample, this clonotype turned up a few times. This sequence joins TRBV7-3 and TRBJ2-1; TRBD2 matches 9 bases. With 0 bases clipped from V and 8 bases from J, the junction kept 5 bases outside the gene matches. The CDR3 has 15 amino acids. CDR1 and CDR2 from the germline V gene are SGHTA and FQGTGA. The CDR3 DNA follows: TGTGCCAGCAGCTTAACGGCGGCGGGAGGGCATGAGCAGTTCTTC. Translation gives CASSLTAAGGHEQFF.

This clonotype has just a few counts. The genes are TRBV7-9 and TRBJ1-1; no clear D. This CDR3 spans 15 amino acids. The V gene's germline CDR1 is SEHNR and CDR2 FQNEAQ (reference sequence). Between the trimmed V and J ends, which lost 0 bases and 6 bases, there was a span of 14 bases. In nucleotides, the CDR3 is TGTGCCAGCAGCTTAGCTGGGGTCGGGGAAGCTGAAGCTTTCTTT. Translated: CASSLAGVGEAEAFF. The complete variable domain, with remaining parts taken from reference TRBV7-9 and TRBJ1-1, reads DTGVSQNPRHKITKRGQNVTFRCDPISEHNRLYWYRQTLGQGPEFLTYFQNEAQLEKSRLLSDRFSAERPKGSFSTLEIQRTEQGDSAMYLCASSLAGVGEAEAFFGQGTRLTVV.

The chain joins TRBV5-1 to TRBJ2-1, with 7 bases lining up with TRBD1. V lost 0 bases and J lost 5; bases outside the gene matches: 8. The CDR3 extends over 16 amino acids. Germline V gene data show CDR1 as SGHRS and CDR2 as YFSETQ. The CDR3 DNA is TGCGCCAGCAGCTTGGTGGTCTCCAGGGGGAACAATGAGCAGTTCTTC. Its protein product is CASSLVVSRGNNEQFF. Looking up the rest from reference TRBV5-1 and TRBJ2-1 gives the full variable domain: KAGVTQTPRYLIKTRGQQVTLSCSPISGHRSVSWYQQTPGQGLQFLFEYFSETQRNKGNFPGRFSGRQFSNSRSEMNVSTLELGDSALYLCASSLVVSRGNNEQFFGPGTRLTVL.

The V call is TRBV21-1, the J call TRBJ2-7; the table's D call, TRBD1, was not checked against the DNA. TRBV21-1 is deemed a pseudogene. The CDR3 is made up of 9 amino acids. CDR3 loop: CASSSREHF. CDR3 bases: TGTGCCAGCAGCAGCCGGGAACACTTC.

The genes are TRBV6-6 and TRBJ2-7; D possibly matches TRBD1 or TRBD2 (6 bases each). Germline V gives CDR1 MNHNY, CDR2 SVGAGI (reference sequence). The V end was cut by 2 bases, the J end by 2 bases, with 19 bases between. CDR3 size: 17 residues. The CDR3 spells CASSYPGGGGKTYEQYF. The DNA for the CDR3 is TGTGCCAGCAGTTACCCCGGAGGAGGGGGGAAAACCTACGAGCAGTACTTC.

There are many counts of this clonotype. The chain is built from TRBV12-3 or TRBV12-4 and TRBJ2-3, with 10 bases matching TRBD2. The length of the CDR3 is 16 residues. V shed 7 bases, J shed 6 bases, and the junction held 13 bases outside the gene matches. The CDR3 reads CASTWGASGRGDTQYF. The CDR3 bases are TGTGCCAGCACCTGGGGGGCTAGCGGGAGAGGGGATACGCAGTATTTT.

This clonotype came up a few times. The V and J genes are TRBV29-1 and TRBJ1-2; 8 nucleotides agree with TRBD1. In germline, CDR1 is SQVTM, CDR2 ANQGSEA. The CDR3 has 12 residues. V shed 5 bases and J 8 bases; nucleotides not matched to a gene: 7. The CDR3: CSVPVRGRGYTF. As DNA, the CDR3 is TGCAGCGTTCCGGTCAGGGGGCGAGGCTACACCTTC.

This clonotype was counted at least ten times. The chain links TRBV3-1 to TRBJ2-1, with a possible D match to TRBD2 (6 bases). The CDR3 loop spans 15 amino acids. CDR1 LGHDT and CDR2 YNNKEL come from the germline V gene (reference sequence). Trimming pared 1 base from V and 7 bases from J, leaving 14 bases between. The CDR3 reads CASSQGRLSGNEQFF. The CDR3 bases are TGTGCCAGCAGCCAAGGGAGGCTGAGCGGGAATGAGCAGTTCTTC.

Only a few counts were recorded for this clonotype. The gene calls are TRBV14 and TRBJ2-1, with D unclear. The CDR3 runs to 12 residues. CDR1 and CDR2 from the germline V gene are SGHDN and FVKESK. V shed 3 bases and J shed 8 bases, with 8 bases lying between them. This CDR3 is CASSHPPHEQFF. The CDR3 region has the DNA TGTGCCAGCAGCCACCCCCCCCATGAGCAGTTCTTC.

This clonotype was found many times. The chain carries TRBV12-3 or TRBV12-4 and TRBJ2-1; 11 bases are a match to TRBD2. The CDR3 covers 14 residues. Trimming cost V 5 bases and J 9 bases; bases outside gene matches: 6. The chain's CDR3 is CASSLLAGASEQFF. The CDR3 DNA is TGTGCCAGCAGTCTACTAGCGGGAGCTAGTGAGCAGTTCTTC.

This clonotype was detected only a few times. The chain employs TRBV2 and TRBJ2-3; no clear D. Germline V CDR1 and CDR2: SNHLY, FYNNEI. This CDR3 is built from 15 residues. Trimming stripped 3 bases from V and 8 bases from J, with 18 bases between. The CDR3 nucleotides read TGTGCCAGCAGTGAGGGCGCGCTTGCTGTAGGTACGCAGTATTTT. Translating it yields CASSEGALAVGTQYF.

The rearrangement uses TRBV20-1 and TRBJ2-5, with a possible D match to TRBD1 (6 bases). Germline assignment: CDR1 DFQATT and CDR2 SNEGSKA (reference sequence). The CDR3 totals 16 residues. Trimming removed 5 bases from V and 5 bases from J, with 24 bases in between. Written as DNA, the CDR3 is TGCAGTGCTTCCCAGACCAGGGGCCTATATGAGGAGACCCAGTACTTC. Encoded protein: CSASQTRGLYEETQYF.

This clonotype appeared a few times. The gene calls are TRBV29-1 and TRBJ2-1, with 11 bases fitting TRBD2. The germline gives CDR1 SQVTM, CDR2 ANQGSEA. There are 14 residues in the CDR3. Trimming cost V 4 bases and J 2 bases; bases outside gene matches: 1. The CDR3, as DNA: TGCAGCGTTGTGGGACTAGCGGCCTACAATGAGCAGTTCTTC. Protein sequence: CSVVGLAAYNEQFF.

This clonotype was counted only a few times. This sequence joins TRBV6-2 or TRBV6-3 and TRBJ2-1; 11 nucleotides align to TRBD2. V trimming: 1 base; J trimming: 7 bases; junction bases outside the gene matches: 3. In germline, CDR1 is MNHEY, CDR2 SVGEGT. CDR3 size: 15 residues. The CDR3 loop is CASSYWLAGGNEQFF. The CDR3 region has the DNA TGTGCCAGCAGTTACTGGCTAGCGGGAGGAAATGAGCAGTTCTTC.

This clonotype was counted ten times or more. The rearrangement joins TRBV18 to TRBJ1-2; tentative D call: TRBD1 (5 bases). V shed 6 bases and J shed 4 bases, with 15 bases lying between them. This CDR3 spans 14 amino acids. CDR1 is KGHSH and CDR2 is LQKENI in the germline V gene. CDR3 nucleotide sequence: TGTGCCAGCTCTTCAGGAGGGGCGGGCTATGGCTACACCTTC. Its protein is CASSSGGAGYGYTF.

This clonotype was counted a few times. The chain is built from TRBV11-2 and TRBJ2-1; tentatively, D is TRBD2 (5 bases). The CDR3 consists of 16 residues. V was shortened by 1 base and J by 4 bases, with 14 bases between the two germline ends. Germline V gives CDR1 SGHAT, CDR2 FQNNGV. The CDR3 DNA sequence: TGTGCCAGCAGCTTAGGGGAGCTAGTAGGGTACAATGAGCAGTTCTTC. This codes for CASSLGELVGYNEQFF.

This clonotype turned up a few times. The gene calls are TRBV27 and TRBJ2-7; 7 nucleotides align to TRBD1. The germline gives CDR1 MNHEY, CDR2 SMNVEV (reference sequence). J was trimmed by 0 bases and V by 1 base; bases with no gene match: 6. The CDR3 is 16 residues long. The CDR3 sequence is CASSLWGRGSSYEQYF. CDR3 bases: TGTGCCAGCAGTTTATGGGGCAGGGGGAGCTCCTACGAGCAGTACTTC.

This chain joins TRBV21-1 and TRBJ1-2. TRBV21-1 is designated a pseudogene. This CDR3 has 14 amino acids. The CDR3 DNA follows: TGTGCCAGCAGCCTCGCCAGGCCAACCTATGGCTACACCTTC. Protein sequence: CASSLARPTYGYTF.

A few counts support this clonotype. The rearrangement links TRBV29-1 to TRBJ1-2, with 8 positions matching TRBD1. The germline V gene encodes CDR1 SQVTM and CDR2 ANQGSEA. With V trimmed by 6 bases and J by 0 bases, 3 bases remained unmatched. The CDR3 length is 13 residues. The CDR3 reads CSVDRGANYGYTF. The CDR3 DNA sequence: TGCAGCGTCGACAGGGGAGCTAACTATGGCTACACCTTC.

The V gene is TRBV6-5, the J gene TRBJ1-1; no definite D call. Between the trimmed V and J ends, which lost 0 bases and 3 bases, there was a span of 11 bases. The CDR3 contains 15 residues. CDR1 and CDR2 (germline): MNHEY, SVGAGI. The CDR3 nucleotides are TGTGCCAGCAGTTACTCCGGGGTCCCGCACACTGAAGCTTTCTTT. Protein: CASSYSGVPHTEAFF.

This clonotype was counted many times. The rearrangement uses TRBV29-1 and TRBJ2-1, with D perhaps matching TRBD2 (6 bases). Germline V gene data show CDR1 as SQVTM and CDR2 as ANQGSEA. The V gene lost 4 bases and the J gene lost 9 bases, with 13 bases spanning the gap. The CDR3 is 12 residues long. Here the CDR3 DNA reads TGCAGCGTTGCGGGAGTGGTGGGTGAGCAGTTCTTC. Translation: CSVAGVVGEQFF.